What follows describes a single TCR beta chain. What it binds is not known. The treatment here: around 19 received Ad26.COV2.S at low or high dose, single or two shots; roughly five received placebo; per-sample allocation not given. Collection of samples fell on day 63 after the first vaccine or placebo injection. An 18-55-year-old adult in Boston served as donor. Vaccination used an Ad26 vector expressing Wuhan-strain SARS-CoV-2 spike. The data were taken from a study of Ad26.COV2.S vaccination and SARS-CoV-2 variants. Using immunoSEQ multiplex PCR, the repertoire was profiled, and TCRdb retains in-frame clones only, with some absent. The top ten clones hold 2% to 2.5% of a sample with approximately 300,000 clones, 85% of them seen once. Study results and limitations: Post-vaccination spike-specific CD8+ and CD4+ T cell responses reportedly had substantial breadth. It is possible that the TCR breadth and depth analyses underestimated the total T cell responses.

This TCR was sampled from a person aged 18-65 years who received the Ad26.COV2.S COVID-19 vaccine or a placebo. Sequenced material: peripheral blood, taken in a trial of Ad26.COV2.S vaccine versus placebo.

CDR3 sequence: CAISEAGQGLNQPQHF. Written as DNA, the CDR3 is TGTGCCATCAGTGAGGCGGGACAGGGGCTCAATCAGCCCCAGCATTTT. V is TRBV10-3 and J is TRBJ1-5; 10 bases map to TRBD1. This CDR3 has 16 amino acids. Germline V gene sequence: CDR1 ENHRY, CDR2 SYGVKD. Trimming at V came to 2 bases and at J to 3 bases, leaving 4 bases not matched to a gene.